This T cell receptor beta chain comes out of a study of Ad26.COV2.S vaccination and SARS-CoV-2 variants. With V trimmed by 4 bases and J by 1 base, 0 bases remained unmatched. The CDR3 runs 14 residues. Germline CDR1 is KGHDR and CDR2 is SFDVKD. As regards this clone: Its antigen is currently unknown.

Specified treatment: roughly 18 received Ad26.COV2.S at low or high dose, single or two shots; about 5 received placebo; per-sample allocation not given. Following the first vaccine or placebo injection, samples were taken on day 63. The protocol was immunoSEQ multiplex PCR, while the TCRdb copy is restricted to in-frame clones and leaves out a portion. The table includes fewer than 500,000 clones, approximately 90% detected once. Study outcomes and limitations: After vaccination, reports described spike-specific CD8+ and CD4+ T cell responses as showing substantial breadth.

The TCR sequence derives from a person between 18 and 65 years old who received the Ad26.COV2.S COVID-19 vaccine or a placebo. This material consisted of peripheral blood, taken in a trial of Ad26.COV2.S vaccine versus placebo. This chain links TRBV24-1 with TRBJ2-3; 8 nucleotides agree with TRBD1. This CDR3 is CATSEGQGTDTQYF. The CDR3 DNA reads TGTGCCACCAGTGAGGGACAGGGCACAGATACGCAGTATTTT.